This TCR beta chain was identified during a study of T-cell reconstitution after alpha-beta-depleted transplantation in children. Study-level points and caveats: Reportedly, roughly two months post-transplant, alpha-beta T cells arose from several hundred expanded graft clones. Surviving recipient T cells and thymic progenitors underlay high day-60 TCRbeta diversity in some patients.

This clonotype was seen more than once but under ten times. Its antigen is not known. The V gene's germline CDR1 is SQVTM and CDR2 ANQGSEA. The V gene end was trimmed by 2 bases and the J gene end by 8 bases; junction bases not matched to a gene: 8. CDR3 size: 13 residues. Unique molecular identifiers were used in preparing the TCRbeta library. TCRdb recomputed calls from the PCR reads with MiXCR, one row per CDR3 protein. The repertoire has fewer than 550,000 distinct CDR3 sequences, over 9.5% of them found once; the top ten carry 12% to 15%. The clonotype comes from a female patient aged 2 to 10 who had a stem cell transplant for aplastic anemia, so the T cells may come from the graft donor. This chain links TRBV29-1 with TRBJ1-1; TRBD1 matches at 7 bases. This specimen was PBMCs, mostly from graft donor cells, taken 180 days after TCRalphabeta/CD19-depleted stem cell transplant. CDR3 sequence: CSVELGDSHEAFF. The CDR3 DNA reads as TGCAGCGTTGAATTAGGGGACAGTCACGAAGCTTTCTTT.